What follows are 6 T cell receptor beta chains derived from one specimen sequenced in a study of T cell repertoires in cytomegalovirus infection. TCRdb fed the reads into MiXCR, producing one record per CDR3 protein. Of around 69,000 distinct CDR3 sequences listed, 20% to 25% were seen once; the top ten hold roughly 63%. Their cognate antigens are unknown. This material consisted of CD8+ T cells from cultured PBMCs, taken from culture after CMV antigen stimulation. These receptor sequences come from a human donor in good health (CMV status not recorded). Some clones in this sample may be carry-over from other donors' samples.

This clonotype came up a few times. CDR3 coding DNA: TGTGCCAGCAACCCAGGGGGGGGCACTGAAGCTTTCTTT. Protein: CASNPGGGTEAFF. The chain links TRBV7-8 to TRBJ1-1, with 7 bases that match TRBD1. CDR1 is SGHVS and CDR2 is FQNEAQ in the germline V gene. The CDR3 covers 13 residues. After removal of 7 bases from V and 4 bases from J, the junction contained 6 bases not matched to a gene.

Only a few counts were recorded for this clonotype. This chain links TRBV6-2 or TRBV6-3 with TRBJ1-2; TRBD1 is a possible D gene (6 bases). The CDR3 sequence is 16 residues long. Germline assignment: CDR1 MNHEY and CDR2 SVGEGT. Trimming took 0 bases from V and 0 from J, leaving 11 bases between them. The CDR3 reads CASSYSRDTSNYGYTF. Written as DNA, the CDR3 is TGTGCCAGCAGTTACTCGAGGGACACCTCTAACTATGGCTACACCTTC.

J is TRBJ1-1 and V is TRBV7-9, with D perhaps TRBD1 (5 bases). Trimming cost V 0 bases and J 4 bases, with 15 bases left between them. The length of the CDR3 is 16 residues. Germline V gene data show CDR1 as SEHNR and CDR2 as FQNEAQ (reference sequence). The CDR3, as DNA: TGTGCCAGCAGCTTAGCGCGAGGGGAGGTGAGCACTGAAGCTTTCTTT. It is translated as CASSLARGEVSTEAFF.

The chain combines TRBV7-6 with TRBJ2-3, with D possibly being TRBD1 or TRBD2 (5 bases each). Germline CDR1 reads SGHVS; CDR2 reads FNYEAQ. V was pared by 0 bases and J by 0 bases, with 19 bases between. This CDR3 has 19 residues. The CDR3 protein is CASSLAWTGTEASTDTQYF. CDR3 nucleotides: TGTGCCAGCAGCTTAGCATGGACCGGGACGGAGGCTAGCACAGATACGCAGTATTTT.

The chain combines TRBV6-2 or TRBV6-3 with TRBJ1-2; the D is unclear. CDR3 length: 11 amino acids. V gave up 6 bases and J gave up 8 bases, with 10 bases separating them. The germline V gene encodes CDR1 MNHEY and CDR2 SVGEGT. CDR3 residues: CASRLEKGYTF. The CDR3 coding sequence is TGTGCCAGCAGATTAGAGAAAGGCTACACCTTC.

The CDR3 DNA follows: TGCGCCAGCAGTCAACCCGGTGATGCCGGGTTCTACGAGCAGTACTTC. Translating it yields CASSQPGDAGFYEQYF. The chain couples TRBV23-1 to TRBJ2-7; D is unclear. Being an ORF, TRBV23-1 has a function that is uncertain. The CDR3 has 16 residues. Trimming shortened V by 2 bases and J by 3 bases, and 17 bases separated the two germline ends.